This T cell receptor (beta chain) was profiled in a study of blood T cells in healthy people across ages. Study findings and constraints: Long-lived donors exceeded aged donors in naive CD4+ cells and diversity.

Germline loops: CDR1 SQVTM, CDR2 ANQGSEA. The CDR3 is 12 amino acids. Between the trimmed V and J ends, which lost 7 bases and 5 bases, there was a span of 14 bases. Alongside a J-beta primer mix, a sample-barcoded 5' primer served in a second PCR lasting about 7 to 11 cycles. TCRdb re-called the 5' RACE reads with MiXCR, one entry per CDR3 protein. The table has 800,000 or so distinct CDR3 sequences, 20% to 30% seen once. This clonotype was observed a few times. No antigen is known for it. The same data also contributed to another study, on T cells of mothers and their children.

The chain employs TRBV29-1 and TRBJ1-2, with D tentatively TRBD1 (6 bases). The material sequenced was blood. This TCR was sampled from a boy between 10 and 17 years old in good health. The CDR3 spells CSALDRPYGYTF. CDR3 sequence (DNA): TGCAGCGCCCTGGACAGACCTTATGGCTACACCTTC.